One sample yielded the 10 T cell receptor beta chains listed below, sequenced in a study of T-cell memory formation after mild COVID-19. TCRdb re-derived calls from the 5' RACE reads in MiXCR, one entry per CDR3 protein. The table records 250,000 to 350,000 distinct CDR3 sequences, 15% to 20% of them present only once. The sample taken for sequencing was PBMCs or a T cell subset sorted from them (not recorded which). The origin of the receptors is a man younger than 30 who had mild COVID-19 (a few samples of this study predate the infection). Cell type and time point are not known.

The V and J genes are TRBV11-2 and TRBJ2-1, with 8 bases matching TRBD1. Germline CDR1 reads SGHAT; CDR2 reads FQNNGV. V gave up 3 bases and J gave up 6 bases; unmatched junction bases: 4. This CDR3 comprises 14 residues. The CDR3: CASSFGTGINEQFF. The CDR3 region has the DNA TGTGCCAGCAGCTTTGGGACAGGCATCAATGAGCAGTTCTTC.

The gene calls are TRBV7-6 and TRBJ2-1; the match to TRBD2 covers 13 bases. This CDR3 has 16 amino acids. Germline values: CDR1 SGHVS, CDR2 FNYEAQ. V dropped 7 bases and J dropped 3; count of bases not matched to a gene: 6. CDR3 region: CASNPLAGGFYNEQFF. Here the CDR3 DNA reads TGTGCCAGCAACCCACTAGCGGGGGGGTTCTACAATGAGCAGTTCTTC.

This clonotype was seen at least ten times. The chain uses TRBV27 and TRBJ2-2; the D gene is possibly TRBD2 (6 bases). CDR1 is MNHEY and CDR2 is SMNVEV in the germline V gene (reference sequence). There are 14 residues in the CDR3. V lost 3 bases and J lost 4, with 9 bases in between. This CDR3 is CASSFPGGTGELFF. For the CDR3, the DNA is TGTGCCAGCAGTTTCCCCGGGGGCACCGGGGAGCTGTTTTTT.

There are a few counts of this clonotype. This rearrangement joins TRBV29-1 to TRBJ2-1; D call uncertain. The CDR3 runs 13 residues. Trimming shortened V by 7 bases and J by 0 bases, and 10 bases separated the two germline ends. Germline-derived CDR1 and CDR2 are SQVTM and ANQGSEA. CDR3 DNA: TGCAGCGGTGGATCCAGCTCCTACAATGAGCAGTTCTTC. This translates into CSGGSSSYNEQFF.

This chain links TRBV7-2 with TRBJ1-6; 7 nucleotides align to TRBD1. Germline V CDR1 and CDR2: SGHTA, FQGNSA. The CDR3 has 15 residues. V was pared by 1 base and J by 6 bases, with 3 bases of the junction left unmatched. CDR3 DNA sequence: TGTGCCAGCAGCTTAGGACAGGGCCTTAATTCACCCCTCCACTTT. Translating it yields CASSLGQGLNSPLHF.

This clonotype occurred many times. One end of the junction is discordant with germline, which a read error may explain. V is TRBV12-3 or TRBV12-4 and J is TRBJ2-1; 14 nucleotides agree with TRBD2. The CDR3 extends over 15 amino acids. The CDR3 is CASGDLGLAGAARYF. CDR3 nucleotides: TGTGCCAGCGGTGATCTGGGACTAGCGGGGGCCGCTAGGTACTTC.

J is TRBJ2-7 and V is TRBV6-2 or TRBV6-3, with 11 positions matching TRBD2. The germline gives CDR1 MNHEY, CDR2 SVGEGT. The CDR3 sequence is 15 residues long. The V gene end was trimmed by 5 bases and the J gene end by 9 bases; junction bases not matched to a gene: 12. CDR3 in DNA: TGTGCCAGCAGTCCTAGCGGGGGGATTTCCCTAGGGCAGTACGTC. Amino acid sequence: CASSPSGGISLGQYV.

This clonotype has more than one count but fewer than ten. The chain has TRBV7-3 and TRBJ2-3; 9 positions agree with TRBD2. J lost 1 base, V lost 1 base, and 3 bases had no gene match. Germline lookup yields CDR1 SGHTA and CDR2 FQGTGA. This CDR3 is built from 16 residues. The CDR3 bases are TGTGCCAGCAGCTTAAGGATAGCGGGGGGCACAGATACGCAGTATTTT. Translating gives CASSLRIAGGTDTQYF.

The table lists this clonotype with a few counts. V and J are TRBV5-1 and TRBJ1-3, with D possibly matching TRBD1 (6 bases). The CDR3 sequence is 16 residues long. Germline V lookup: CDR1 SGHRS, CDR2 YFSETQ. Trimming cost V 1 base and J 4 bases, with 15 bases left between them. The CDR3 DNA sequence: TGCGCCAGCAGCTTGTCAGGCGGGGGGCTAGGAAACACCATATATTTT. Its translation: CASSLSGGGLGNTIYF.

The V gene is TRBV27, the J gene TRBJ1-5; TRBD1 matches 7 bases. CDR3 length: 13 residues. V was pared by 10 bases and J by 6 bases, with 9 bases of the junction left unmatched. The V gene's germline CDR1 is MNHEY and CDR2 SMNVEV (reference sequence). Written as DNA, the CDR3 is TGTGCCACCCAGACAGGGCAGGGTCAGCCCCAGCATTTT. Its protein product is CATQTGQGQPQHF.